Listed below are T cell receptor beta chains from one sample, sequenced in a study of memory CD4+ T cells and cytomegalovirus serostatus. Assay used: immunoSEQ multiplex PCR; TCRdb lists only in-frame clones, some missing. This table holds 50,000 or so clones, 65% to 85% found once. The sequenced sample was memory CD4+ T cells from blood. Every receptor here comes from an adult in good health and CMV-seronegative. CDR3s include the opening cysteine and the closing phenylalanine or tryptophan. Fields, in order: clone size, D gene, V gene, J gene, CDR3 protein, CDR3 DNA. D genes are given only for firm matches. Rows give clone size only sometimes, using once, few, many, or a class for an expanded clone.

clone size: -; D gene: TRBD1; V gene: TRBV5-1; J gene: TRBJ2-7; CDR3 protein: CASSPQGAISYEQYF; CDR3 DNA: TGCGCCAGCAGCCCCCAGGGGGCTATCTCCTACGAGCAGTACTTC
clone size: -; D gene: -; V gene: TRBV5-4; J gene: TRBJ2-7; CDR3 protein: CASSYLATGNGEQYF; CDR3 DNA: TGTGCCAGCAGCTATCTAGCGACGGGGAATGGCGAGCAGTACTTC
clone size: -; D gene: -; V gene: TRBV6-5; J gene: TRBJ1-2; CDR3 protein: CASSYDGNYGYTF; CDR3 DNA: TGTGCCAGCAGTTACGACGGGAACTATGGCTACACCTTC
clone size: -; D gene: -; V gene: TRBV19; J gene: TRBJ1-2; CDR3 protein: CAIYRGGFGYTF; CDR3 DNA: TGTGCCATCTATCGAGGGGGATTTGGCTACACCTTC
clone size: -; D gene: -; V gene: TRBV6-6; J gene: TRBJ1-5; CDR3 protein: CASSYSRLGDQPQHF; CDR3 DNA: TGTGCCAGCAGTTACTCGAGGTTGGGGGATCAGCCCCAGCATTTT
clone size: once; D gene: TRBD2; V gene: TRBV28; J gene: TRBJ2-5; CDR3 protein: CASSLWASGEETQYF; CDR3 DNA: TGTGCCAGCAGTTTATGGGCTAGCGGGGAAGAGACCCAGTACTTC
clone size: -; D gene: TRBD2; V gene: TRBV9; J gene: TRBJ2-3; CDR3 protein: CASSEGPGLASDTQYF; CDR3 DNA: TGTGCCAGCAGCGAGGGACCGGGACTAGCGTCAGATACGCAGTATTTT
clone size: once; D gene: -; V gene: TRBV19; J gene: TRBJ1-2; CDR3 protein: CASSMDSSNYGYTF; CDR3 DNA: TGTGCCAGTAGTATGGACAGCTCTAACTATGGCTACACCTTC
clone size: -; D gene: -; V gene: TRBV21-1; J gene: TRBJ2-7; CDR3 protein: CASSNKIPIAGRSYEQYF; CDR3 DNA: TGTGCCAGCAGCAACAAAATACCGATAGCGGGGCGCTCCTACGAGCAGTACTTC
clone size: -; D gene: -; V gene: TRBV11-2; J gene: TRBJ2-5; CDR3 protein: CASSVVQAGPQYF; CDR3 DNA: TGTGCCAGCAGCGTAGTCCAAGCGGGTCCCCAGTACTTC
clone size: -; D gene: TRBD1; V gene: TRBV7-9; J gene: TRBJ1-2; CDR3 protein: CASSSGGGVYGYTF; CDR3 DNA: TGTGCCAGCAGTTCCGGAGGGGGCGTCTATGGCTACACCTTC
clone size: -; D gene: TRBD1; V gene: TRBV5-1; J gene: TRBJ2-7; CDR3 protein: CASSRGTGSYEQYF; CDR3 DNA: TGCGCCAGCAGCCGAGGGACAGGCTCCTACGAGCAGTACTTC
clone size: -; D gene: -; V gene: TRBV11-2; J gene: TRBJ2-5; CDR3 protein: CASSLRRAGRQETQYF; CDR3 DNA: TGTGCCAGCAGCCTCCGTCGGGCGGGGCGTCAAGAGACCCAGTACTTC
clone size: -; D gene: TRBD1; V gene: TRBV28; J gene: TRBJ1-2; CDR3 protein: CASSEGQNYGYTF; CDR3 DNA: TGTGCCAGCAGCGAGGGACAGAACTATGGCTACACCTTC
clone size: -; D gene: -; V gene: TRBV5-4; J gene: TRBJ2-3; CDR3 protein: CASSLGSGTDTQYF; CDR3 DNA: TGTGCCAGCAGCCTTGGTAGTGGAACAGATACGCAGTATTTT
clone size: once; D gene: TRBD1; V gene: TRBV5-1; J gene: TRBJ1-2; CDR3 protein: CASSQDRDRNRGYTF; CDR3 DNA: TGCGCCAGCAGCCAAGACCGGGACAGGAATCGGGGCTACACCTTC
clone size: -; D gene: -; V gene: TRBV2; J gene: TRBJ2-5; CDR3 protein: CASSGAGATEETQYF; CDR3 DNA: TGTGCCAGCAGTGGCGCGGGGGCCACCGAAGAGACCCAGTACTTC
clone size: -; D gene: TRBD1; V gene: TRBV10-1; J gene: TRBJ1-5; CDR3 protein: CASSESRDRGWQWPQHF; CDR3 DNA: TGCGCCAGCAGTGAGTCGAGGGACAGGGGCTGGCAGTGGCCCCAGCATTTT
clone size: -; D gene: -; V gene: TRBV6-6; J gene: TRBJ2-4; CDR3 protein: CASSYSGRLAKNIQYF; CDR3 DNA: TGTGCCAGCAGTTACTCGGGGAGACTAGCCAAAAACATTCAGTACTTC
clone size: few; D gene: -; V gene: TRBV19; J gene: TRBJ2-5; CDR3 protein: CASSDARGETQYF; CDR3 DNA: TGTGCCAGTAGCGACGCTAGAGGAGAGACCCAGTACTTC
clone size: few; D gene: TRBD1; V gene: TRBV5-1; J gene: TRBJ1-5; CDR3 protein: CASSLGTGLTQPQHF; CDR3 DNA: TGCGCCAGCAGCTTGGGGACAGGGCTGACTCAGCCCCAGCATTTT
clone size: once; D gene: -; V gene: TRBV11-1; J gene: TRBJ1-2; CDR3 protein: CASSRDSGSGYTF; CDR3 DNA: TGTGCCAGCAGCCGGGACTCCGGCAGCGGCTACACCTTC
clone size: once; D gene: -; V gene: TRBV2; J gene: TRBJ1-2; CDR3 protein: CASSEPGADYGYTF; CDR3 DNA: TGTGCCAGCAGTGAACCGGGGGCTGACTATGGCTACACCTTC
clone size: once; D gene: -; V gene: TRBV6-5; J gene: TRBJ2-1; CDR3 protein: CASSKRSSYNEQFF; CDR3 DNA: TGTGCCAGCAGTAAACGAAGCTCCTACAATGAGCAGTTCTTC
clone size: -; D gene: -; V gene: TRBV2; J gene: TRBJ1-4; CDR3 protein: CASGQTTNEKLFF; CDR3 DNA: TGTGCCAGCGGTCAAACAACTAATGAAAAACTGTTTTTT
clone size: -; D gene: -; V gene: TRBV11-2; J gene: TRBJ2-2; CDR3 protein: CASSLIETGELFF; CDR3 DNA: TGTGCCAGCAGCTTGATAGAGACCGGGGAGCTGTTTTTT
clone size: once; D gene: TRBD2; V gene: TRBV5-1; J gene: TRBJ2-7; CDR3 protein: CASSPLAGALRGSYEQYF; CDR3 DNA: TGCGCCAGCAGCCCCTTAGCGGGGGCCCTCAGGGGCTCCTACGAGCAGTACTTC
clone size: few; D gene: -; V gene: TRBV5-1; J gene: TRBJ1-2; CDR3 protein: CASSLVGILNYGYTF; CDR3 DNA: TGCGCCAGCAGCTTGGTGGGAATCCTTAACTATGGCTACACCTTC
clone size: -; D gene: -; V gene: TRBV28; J gene: TRBJ1-2; CDR3 protein: CASSLITEGYTF; CDR3 DNA: TGTGCCAGCAGTTTAATCACAGAGGGCTACACCTTC
clone size: -; D gene: -; V gene: TRBV5-4; J gene: TRBJ1-2; CDR3 protein: CASSFSGAGVGYTF; CDR3 DNA: TGTGCCAGCAGCTTCAGTGGTGCCGGGGTTGGCTACACCTTC
clone size: -; D gene: -; V gene: TRBV5-6; J gene: TRBJ2-3; CDR3 protein: CASSRAGTDTQYF; CDR3 DNA: TGTGCCAGCAGCCGCGCAGGCACAGATACGCAGTATTTT
clone size: -; D gene: -; V gene: TRBV7-9; J gene: TRBJ2-7; CDR3 protein: CASSLPGLIYEQYF; CDR3 DNA: TGTGCCAGCAGCTTACCGGGACTGATCTACGAGCAGTACTTC
clone size: -; D gene: -; V gene: TRBV28; J gene: TRBJ1-4; CDR3 protein: CASSPLRRNEKLFF; CDR3 DNA: TGTGCCAGCAGTCCCCTCAGGCGGAATGAAAAACTGTTTTTT
clone size: -; D gene: -; V gene: TRBV27; J gene: TRBJ1-1; CDR3 protein: CASKHIQGRGTEAFF; CDR3 DNA: TGTGCCAGCAAACATATTCAGGGGCGCGGAACTGAAGCTTTCTTT
clone size: -; D gene: TRBD1; V gene: TRBV19; J gene: TRBJ1-1; CDR3 protein: CASSIDYLPGQGRTEAFF; CDR3 DNA: TGTGCCAGTAGTATAGATTACCTTCCGGGACAGGGGAGAACTGAAGCTTTCTTT
clone size: -; D gene: -; V gene: TRBV6-6; J gene: TRBJ2-5; CDR3 protein: CASSYGETQYF; CDR3 DNA: TGTGCCAGCAGTTACGGGGAGACCCAGTACTTC
clone size: -; D gene: -; V gene: TRBV28; J gene: TRBJ1-6; CDR3 protein: CASSSSYNSPLHF; CDR3 DNA: TGTGCCAGCAGTAGCAGCTATAATTCACCCCTCCACTTT
clone size: -; D gene: -; V gene: TRBV6-6; J gene: TRBJ2-7; CDR3 protein: CASCQEWQGLSYEQYF; CDR3 DNA: TGTGCCAGCTGCCAAGAGTGGCAGGGGCTAAGCTACGAGCAGTACTTC
clone size: -; D gene: -; V gene: TRBV7-9; J gene: TRBJ1-1; CDR3 protein: CASAMGLQAFF; CDR3 DNA: TGTGCCAGCGCCATGGGACTACAAGCTTTCTTT
clone size: -; D gene: -; V gene: TRBV19; J gene: TRBJ2-2; CDR3 protein: CASSIHSGVSGELFF; CDR3 DNA: TGTGCCAGTAGTATCCACTCAGGGGTATCCGGGGAGCTGTTTTTT
clone size: -; D gene: -; V gene: TRBV18; J gene: TRBJ2-7; CDR3 protein: CASSPHDEQYF; CDR3 DNA: TGTGCCAGCTCACCCCACGACGAGCAGTACTTC
clone size: -; D gene: -; V gene: TRBV2; J gene: TRBJ1-5; CDR3 protein: CASEMQGYNQPQHF; CDR3 DNA: TGTGCCAGCGAGATGCAGGGGTACAATCAGCCCCAGCATTTT
clone size: -; D gene: -; V gene: TRBV6-1; J gene: TRBJ2-5; CDR3 protein: CASSAGGRRETQYF; CDR3 DNA: TGTGCCAGCAGTGCCGGTGGGCGCCGCGAGACCCAGTACTTC
clone size: once; D gene: TRBD1; V gene: TRBV7-8; J gene: TRBJ2-2; CDR3 protein: CASSLPDRGKELFF; CDR3 DNA: TGTGCCAGCAGCTTACCGGACAGGGGAAAGGAGCTGTTTTTT